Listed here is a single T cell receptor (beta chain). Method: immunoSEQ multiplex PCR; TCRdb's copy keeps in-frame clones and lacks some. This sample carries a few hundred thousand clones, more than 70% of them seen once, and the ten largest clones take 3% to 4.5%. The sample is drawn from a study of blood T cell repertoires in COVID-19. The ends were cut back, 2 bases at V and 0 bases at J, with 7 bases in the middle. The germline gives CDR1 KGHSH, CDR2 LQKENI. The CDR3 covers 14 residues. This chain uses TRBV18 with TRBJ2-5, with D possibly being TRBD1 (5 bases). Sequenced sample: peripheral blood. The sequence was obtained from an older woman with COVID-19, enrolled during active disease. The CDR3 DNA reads TGTGCCAGCTCACCATTACAGGACCAAGAGACCCAGTACTTC. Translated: CASSPLQDQETQYF.